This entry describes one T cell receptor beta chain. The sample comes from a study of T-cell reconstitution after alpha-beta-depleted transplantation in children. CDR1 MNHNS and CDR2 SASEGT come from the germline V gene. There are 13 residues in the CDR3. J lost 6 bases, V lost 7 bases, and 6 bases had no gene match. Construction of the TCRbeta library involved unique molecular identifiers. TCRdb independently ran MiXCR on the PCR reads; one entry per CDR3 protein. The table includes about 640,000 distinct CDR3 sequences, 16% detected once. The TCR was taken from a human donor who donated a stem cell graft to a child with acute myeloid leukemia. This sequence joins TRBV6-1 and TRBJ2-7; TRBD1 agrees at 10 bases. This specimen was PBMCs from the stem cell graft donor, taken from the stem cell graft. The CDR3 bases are TGTGCCAGCAAGGGACAGGGGTTACTCGAGCAGTACTTC. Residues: CASKGQGLLEQYF.